A selection of T cell receptor beta chains follows, all from one sample in a study of control samples from healthy donors and cancer patients. Produced via immunoSEQ multiplex PCR; TCRdb's table is partial and in-frame only. Of about 90,000 clones in the sample, more than 85% were seen once. Material: blood. The receptors were sampled from a woman aged 30 to 39 in good health. Both conserved end residues are part of each CDR3. Each record gives: J gene, clone size, V gene, CDR3 protein. Only part of the rows carry a size: once, few, many, or a class if the clone is expanded.

TRBJ1-1 - TRBV5-1 CASSLPSNRAFF
TRBJ2-7 - TRBV7-2 CASSLRGNEQYF
TRBJ1-2 - TRBV27 CASSLTGQGGNYGYTF
TRBJ2-7 - TRBV24-1 CATSDQYEQYF
TRBJ2-5 - TRBV19 CASSYFAAGETQYF
TRBJ1-1 - TRBV25-1 CASSEPGGTEAFF
TRBJ1-1 - TRBV7-9 CASSLGTGGADTEAFF
TRBJ2-3 - TRBV6-4 CASSATSGSTDTQYF
TRBJ1-2 - TRBV3-1/TRBV3-2 CASSQDWAARSYGYTF
TRBJ1-2 - TRBV11-2 CASSFGQGALYGYTF
TRBJ1-5 - TRBV27 CASSTGVGQPQHF
TRBJ2-1 - TRBV15 CATSRGQREAGEQFF
TRBJ2-2 - TRBV3-1/TRBV3-2 CASSRGLAGNTGELFF
TRBJ2-1 - TRBV5-6 CASSTIYNEQFF
TRBJ2-3 - TRBV6-6 CASSYGGTSTDTQYF
TRBJ2-3 - TRBV15 CATSRVALTASTDTQYF
TRBJ1-2 - TRBV15 CATSKEYANYGYTF
TRBJ1-2 - TRBV5-6 CASSSRPSVGSGYTF
TRBJ1-6 - TRBV6-5 CASSSSYNSPLHF
TRBJ1-5 - TRBV5-5 CASSRTAYSNQPQHF
TRBJ2-3 - TRBV10-3 CAISQLSGGTDTQYF
TRBJ2-1 once TRBV3-1/TRBV3-2 CASSRQGGSNEQFF
TRBJ1-5 - TRBV6-5 CASNAQGSQPQHF
TRBJ2-7 - TRBV19 CASSRTGPNRRVLYEQYF
TRBJ2-5 - TRBV18 CASSARLAGVGETQYF
TRBJ1-4 - TRBV5-1 CASSRGAGDEKLFF
TRBJ2-3 - TRBV10-2 CASGGRRVVTQYF
TRBJ2-2 - TRBV6-6 CASRPPGLADTGELFF
TRBJ2-7 - TRBV10-3 CAISGSGTGSRGSYEQYF
TRBJ2-7 - TRBV28 CASSSEGYEQYF
TRBJ1-2 - TRBV15 CATSPRTENYGYTF
TRBJ2-2 - TRBV11-2 CASSGLAGEGWGTGELFF
TRBJ2-3 - TRBV7-9 CASSLYVGGPNTQYF
TRBJ1-2 - TRBV9 CASSVLGGNYGYTF
TRBJ2-5 - TRBV15 CATSRDNESPGEGTQYF
TRBJ1-2 - TRBV16 CASSPKSLGRGFLGYTF
TRBJ2-1 - TRBV28 CASSQKLAALHYNEQFF
TRBJ1-3 - TRBV6-5 CASKIRDIGNTVYF
TRBJ2-2 - TRBV5-3 CARRPTPGTSGRGDTGELFF
TRBJ1-3 - TRBV15 CATSSKRGHSGNTIYF
TRBJ1-5 - TRBV7-2 CASSLGEGQPQHF
TRBJ1-1 once TRBV10-3 CASVRQGGDTEAFF